This T cell receptor (beta chain) was obtained from a study of cytomegalovirus exposure and HLA in healthy donors. Regarding the study as a whole: DRB1 showed the most TCR associations and HLA-C the fewest in a later analysis, as rates varied by HLA locus. A later analysis showed HLA-associated TCR beta chains outstripping equally common others in clonal expansion. An analysis done earlier found most TCR beta V segments productive about 87% or about 30% of the time. Rare TCR sequences dominated, though some public TCRs recurred in many donors.

This PCR relied on a set of 60 Vbeta primers and 13 Jbeta primers. Profiling relied on immunoSEQ multiplex PCR, and the TCRdb table lists in-frame clones only, not all of them. The data contain 55,000 to 70,000 clones, around 83% of them singletons. Of note for this clone: Antigen specificity is unknown.

CDR3 length equals 16 residues. CDR1 is GTSNPN and CDR2 is SVGIG in the germline V gene (reference sequence). The V segment lost 5 bases and the J segment 3 bases; nucleotides outside the gene matches: 8. This rearrangement joins TRBV30 to TRBJ2-2; TRBD1 matches 11 bases. This clonotype was obtained from a human donor in good health. The sequencing sample was made of PBMCs. The CDR3 nucleotides are TGTGCCTGGGGAGCCGCGGACAGGGGGCACACCGGGGAGCTGTTTTTT. Translation gives CAWGAADRGHTGELFF.